The rows below give T cell receptor beta chains drawn from one sample of a study of blood T cell repertoires in COVID-19. Assay: immunoSEQ multiplex PCR; the TCRdb copy retains only in-frame clones and omits some. The profile shows some 100,000 clones, under 80% of them singletons. The sequencing sample was made of peripheral blood. The receptors come from a man aged 70-80 years with COVID-19, enrolled during active disease. CDR3s include the opening cysteine and the closing phenylalanine or tryptophan. D genes are given only for firm matches. Clone size is given for some rows only: seen once, a few or many times, or a class if the clone is expanded.

j_call | clone_size | v_call | d_call | cdr3_aa | cdr3_nt
TRBJ2-3 | . | TRBV6-6 | . | CASSFMDRADTQYF | TGTGCCAGCAGTTTCATGGATCGGGCAGATACGCAGTATTTT
TRBJ1-6 | . | TRBV28 | . | CASRGGAISYNSPLHF | TGTGCCAGCAGGGGGGGGGCAATCTCCTATAATTCACCCCTCCACTTT
TRBJ1-2 | . | TRBV6-2/TRBV6-3 | . | CASSSGHAANYGYTF | TGTGCCAGCAGTTCAGGACATGCGGCTAACTATGGCTACACCTTC
TRBJ2-1 | once | TRBV5-4 | TRBD2 | CASGLAGGNEQFF | TGTGCCTCGGGGCTAGCGGGAGGAAATGAGCAGTTCTTC
TRBJ1-2 | . | TRBV28 | TRBD1 | CASSRSLGGQGGYGYTF | TGTGCCAGCAGTCGGAGTCTGGGGGGACAGGGCGGCTATGGCTACACCTTC
TRBJ1-1 | . | TRBV4-3 | TRBD1 | CASSQDIGGQGITEAFF | TGCGCCAGCAGCCAAGATATCGGAGGACAGGGAATCACTGAAGCTTTCTTT
TRBJ1-4 | . | TRBV28 | . | CASTGGGDLVEKLFF | TGTGCCAGCACCGGCGGGGGGGACTTGGTGGAAAAACTGTTTTTT
TRBJ2-7 | once | TRBV4-1 | . | CASSHEWARDPSYEQYF | TGCGCCAGCAGCCACGAATGGGCCAGAGATCCCTCCTACGAGCAGTACTTC
TRBJ2-4 | few | TRBV7-2 | TRBD1 | CASSLAPGQGANIQYF | TGTGCCAGCAGCTTAGCCCCGGGACAGGGGGCGAACATTCAGTACTTC
TRBJ1-1 | few | TRBV7-9 | TRBD1 | CASSLTGGFGRYTEAFF | TGTGCCAGCAGCTTGACAGGGGGCTTCGGAAGGTACACTGAAGCTTTCTTT
TRBJ2-7 | . | TRBV3-1/TRBV3-2 | TRBD2 | CASSQVGISSGRAYEQYF | TGTGCCAGCAGCCAAGTGGGTATTTCTAGCGGGAGAGCCTACGAGCAGTACTTC
TRBJ2-5 | once | TRBV24-1 | . | CATSEGNRLQETQYF | TGTGCCACCAGTGAAGGAAACAGGCTCCAAGAGACCCAGTACTTC
TRBJ1-3 | . | TRBV2 | . | CASSEERGGNTIYF | TGTGCCAGCAGTGAGGAACGCGGAGGGAACACCATATATTTT
TRBJ2-2 | once | TRBV5-5 | . | CASSPGDPNTGELFF | TGTGCCAGCAGCCCGGGAGATCCGAACACCGGGGAGCTGTTTTTT
TRBJ2-7 | . | TRBV5-4 | TRBD2 | CASSFFPSGRLREQYF | TGTGCCAGCAGCTTCTTCCCTAGCGGGAGGTTAAGGGAGCAGTACTTC
TRBJ2-5 | . | TRBV5-1 | . | CASSLRSGWEETQYF | TGCGCCAGCAGCCTCCGGTCGGGATGGGAAGAGACCCAGTACTTC
TRBJ1-4 | . | TRBV28 | TRBD1 | CASSPPGTGLIANEKLFF | TGTGCCAGCAGTCCTCCCGGGACAGGGTTGATTGCTAATGAAAAACTGTTTTTT
TRBJ1-2 | medium-sized | TRBV4-2 | TRBD1 | CASSQTQGQNYGYTF | TGTGCCAGCAGCCAAACTCAGGGACAGAACTATGGCTACACCTTC
TRBJ2-5 | . | TRBV2 | . | CASSEGRGIGTQYF | TGTGCCAGCAGTGAAGGGAGAGGGATCGGGACCCAGTACTTC
TRBJ2-7 | few | TRBV6-5 | TRBD2 | CASRLAGPVYEQYF | TGTGCCAGCAGGCTAGCGGGACCAGTCTACGAGCAGTACTTC
TRBJ1-1 | . | TRBV14 | . | CASSLRGRGEAFF | TGTGCCAGCAGCCTCCGAGGAAGGGGTGAAGCTTTCTTT
TRBJ1-1 | . | TRBV6-5 | . | CASSYGHYWMNTEAFF | TGTGCCAGCAGTTACGGGCATTACTGGATGAACACTGAAGCTTTCTTT
TRBJ2-5 | once | TRBV19 | TRBD2 | CASSPGGAGGVTQYF | TGTGCCAGTAGCCCTGGTGGGGCGGGAGGGGTGACCCAGTACTTC
TRBJ2-7 | . | TRBV18 | . | CASSLRQGVSYEQYF | TGTGCCAGCTCACTCCGCCAGGGTGTTTCCTACGAGCAGTACTTC
TRBJ2-5 | . | TRBV3-1/TRBV3-2 | TRBD2 | CASSQGASGRGSETQYF | TGTGCCAGCAGCCAAGGGGCTAGCGGGAGAGGGTCCGAGACCCAGTACTTC
TRBJ1-1 | . | TRBV28 | . | CASVGDTMNAEAFF | TGTGCCTCAGTAGGGGACACCATGAACGCTGAAGCTTTCTTT
TRBJ1-2 | once | TRBV4-3 | . | CASSQAPGGGEGYTF | TGCGCCAGCAGCCAAGCCCCTGGCGGGGGAGAAGGCTACACCTTC
TRBJ1-1 | . | TRBV11-2 | . | CASSLGVGGSREAFF | TGTGCCAGCAGCTTAGGAGTAGGGGGATCTCGTGAAGCTTTCTTT